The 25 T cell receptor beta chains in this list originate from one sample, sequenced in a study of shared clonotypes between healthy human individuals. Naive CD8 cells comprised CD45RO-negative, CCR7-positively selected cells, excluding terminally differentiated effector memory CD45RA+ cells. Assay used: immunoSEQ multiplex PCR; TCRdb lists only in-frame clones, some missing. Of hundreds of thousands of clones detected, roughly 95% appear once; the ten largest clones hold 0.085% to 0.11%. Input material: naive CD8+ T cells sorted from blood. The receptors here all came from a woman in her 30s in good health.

The CDR3 region is CASSPGTSGGISYEQYF. CDR3 nucleotides: TGTGCCAGCAGCCCGGGGACTAGCGGGGGGATCTCCTACGAGCAGTACTTC. The V and J genes are TRBV9 and TRBJ2-7; 15 positions match TRBD2. CDR1 is SGDLS, CDR2 YYNGEE, per germline. The CDR3 has 17 amino acids. Trimming cost V 4 bases and J 0 bases; bases outside gene matches: 5.

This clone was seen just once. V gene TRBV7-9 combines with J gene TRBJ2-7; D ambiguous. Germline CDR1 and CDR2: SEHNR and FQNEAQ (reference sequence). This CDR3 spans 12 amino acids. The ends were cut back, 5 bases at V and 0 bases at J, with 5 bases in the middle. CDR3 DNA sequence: TGTGCCAGCAGCAGCAACTCCTACGAGCAGTACTTC. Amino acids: CASSSNSYEQYF.

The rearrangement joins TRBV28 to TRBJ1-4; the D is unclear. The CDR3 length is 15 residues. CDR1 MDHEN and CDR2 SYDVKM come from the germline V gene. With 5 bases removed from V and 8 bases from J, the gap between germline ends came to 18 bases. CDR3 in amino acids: CASSLAGQIEEKLFF. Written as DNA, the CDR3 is TGTGCCAGCAGTCTGGCCGGCCAAATCGAGGAAAAACTGTTTTTT.

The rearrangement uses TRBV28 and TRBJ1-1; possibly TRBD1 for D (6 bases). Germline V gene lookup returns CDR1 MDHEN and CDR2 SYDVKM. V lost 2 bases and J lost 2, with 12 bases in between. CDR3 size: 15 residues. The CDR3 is CASSLAYRVNTEAFF. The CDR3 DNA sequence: TGTGCCAGCAGTTTAGCCTACAGGGTTAACACTGAAGCTTTCTTT.

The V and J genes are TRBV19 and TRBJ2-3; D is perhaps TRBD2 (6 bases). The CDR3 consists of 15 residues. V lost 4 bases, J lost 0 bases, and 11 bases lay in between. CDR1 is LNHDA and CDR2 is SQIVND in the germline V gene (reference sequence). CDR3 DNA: TGTGCCAGTAGTAAAGTCGGAGGGAGCACAGATACGCAGTATTTT. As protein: CASSKVGGSTDTQYF.

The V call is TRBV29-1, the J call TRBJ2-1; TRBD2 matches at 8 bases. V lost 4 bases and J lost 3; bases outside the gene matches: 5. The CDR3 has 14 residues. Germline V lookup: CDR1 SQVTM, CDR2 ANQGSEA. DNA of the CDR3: TGCAGCGTTGTTCCGGGACTAGACTACAATGAGCAGTTCTTC. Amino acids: CSVVPGLDYNEQFF.

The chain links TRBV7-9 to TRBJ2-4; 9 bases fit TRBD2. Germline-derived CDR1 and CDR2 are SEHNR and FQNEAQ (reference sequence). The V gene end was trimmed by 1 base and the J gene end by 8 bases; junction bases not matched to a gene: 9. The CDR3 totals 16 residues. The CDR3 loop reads CASSLVLAGDGYIQYF. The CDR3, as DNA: TGTGCCAGCAGCTTAGTGTTAGCGGGAGACGGGTACATTCAGTACTTC.

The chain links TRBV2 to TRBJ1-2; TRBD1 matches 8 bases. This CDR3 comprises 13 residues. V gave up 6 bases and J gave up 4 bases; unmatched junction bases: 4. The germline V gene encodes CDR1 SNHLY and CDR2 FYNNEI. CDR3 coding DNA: TGTGCCAGCAGACTAGGACAGGGCTATGGCTACACCTTC. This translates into CASRLGQGYGYTF.

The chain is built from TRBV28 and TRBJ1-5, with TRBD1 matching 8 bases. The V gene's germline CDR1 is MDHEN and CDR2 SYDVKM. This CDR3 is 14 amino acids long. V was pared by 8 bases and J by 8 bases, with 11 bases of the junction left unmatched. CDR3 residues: CASEGQAGGEPQHF. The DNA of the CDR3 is TGTGCCAGCGAGGGACAGGCAGGCGGGGAGCCCCAGCATTTT.

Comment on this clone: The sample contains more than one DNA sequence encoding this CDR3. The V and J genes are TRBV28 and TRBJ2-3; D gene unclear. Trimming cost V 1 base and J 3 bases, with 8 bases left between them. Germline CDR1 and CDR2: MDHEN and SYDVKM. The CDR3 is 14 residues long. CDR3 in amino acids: CASSLLGGTDTQYF. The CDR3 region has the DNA TGTGCCAGCAGTTTATTGGGTGGAACAGATACGCAGTATTTT.

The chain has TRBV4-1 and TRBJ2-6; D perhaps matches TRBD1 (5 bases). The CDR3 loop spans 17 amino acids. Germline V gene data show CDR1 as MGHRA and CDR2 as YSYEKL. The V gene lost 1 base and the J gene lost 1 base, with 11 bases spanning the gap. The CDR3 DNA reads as TGCGCCAGCAGCCAAGGGGGCGCCTGGTCTGGGGCCAACGTCCTGACTTTC. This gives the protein CASSQGGAWSGANVLTF.

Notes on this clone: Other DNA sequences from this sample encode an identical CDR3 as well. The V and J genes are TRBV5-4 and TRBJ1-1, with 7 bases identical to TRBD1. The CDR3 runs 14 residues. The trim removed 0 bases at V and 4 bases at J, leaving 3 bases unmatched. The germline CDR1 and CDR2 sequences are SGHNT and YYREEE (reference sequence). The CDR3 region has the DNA TGTGCCAGCAGCTTGGGACAGGGTGGCACTGAAGCTTTCTTT. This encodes CASSLGQGGTEAFF.

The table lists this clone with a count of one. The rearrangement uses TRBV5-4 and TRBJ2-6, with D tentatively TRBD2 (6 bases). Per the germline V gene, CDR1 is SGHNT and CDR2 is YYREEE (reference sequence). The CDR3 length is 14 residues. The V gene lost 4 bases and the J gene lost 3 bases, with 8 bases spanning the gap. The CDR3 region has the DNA TGTGCCAGCAGCCCGGGGGATGGGGCCAACGTCCTGACTTTC. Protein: CASSPGDGANVLTF.

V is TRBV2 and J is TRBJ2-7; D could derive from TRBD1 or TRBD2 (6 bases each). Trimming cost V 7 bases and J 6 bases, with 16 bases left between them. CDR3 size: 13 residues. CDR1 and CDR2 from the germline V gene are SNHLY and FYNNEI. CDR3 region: CASTFTRGGEQYF. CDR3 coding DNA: TGTGCCAGCACTTTTACCAGGGGAGGCGAGCAGTACTTC.

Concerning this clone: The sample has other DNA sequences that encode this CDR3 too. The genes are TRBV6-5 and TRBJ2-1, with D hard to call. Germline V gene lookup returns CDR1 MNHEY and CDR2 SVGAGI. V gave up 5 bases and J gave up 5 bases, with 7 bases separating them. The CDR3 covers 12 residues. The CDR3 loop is CASSPTDNEQFF. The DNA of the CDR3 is TGTGCCAGCAGTCCTACTGACAATGAGCAGTTCTTC.

The CDR3 reads CASSSDGGYGYTF. Here the CDR3 DNA reads TGTGCCAGCAGCTCGGACGGAGGCTATGGCTACACCTTC. This chain uses TRBV5-6 with TRBJ1-2, with unresolved D. V was pared by 3 bases and J by 4 bases, with 10 bases between. The CDR3 runs 13 residues. Germline CDR1 SGHDT, CDR2 YYEEEE.

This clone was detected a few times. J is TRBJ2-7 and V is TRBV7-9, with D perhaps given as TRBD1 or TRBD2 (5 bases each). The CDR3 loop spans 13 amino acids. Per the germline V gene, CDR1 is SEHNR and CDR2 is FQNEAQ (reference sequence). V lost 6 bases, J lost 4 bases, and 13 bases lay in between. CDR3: CASSRGPGYEQYF. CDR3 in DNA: TGTGCCAGCAGTCGGGGCCCGGGATACGAGCAGTACTTC.

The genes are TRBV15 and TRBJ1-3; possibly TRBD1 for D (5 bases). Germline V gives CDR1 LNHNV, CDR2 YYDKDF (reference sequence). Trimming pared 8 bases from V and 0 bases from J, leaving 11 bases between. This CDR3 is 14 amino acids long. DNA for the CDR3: TGTGCCACCGGGGACCCGTTCTCTGGAAACACCATATATTTT. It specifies CATGDPFSGNTIYF.

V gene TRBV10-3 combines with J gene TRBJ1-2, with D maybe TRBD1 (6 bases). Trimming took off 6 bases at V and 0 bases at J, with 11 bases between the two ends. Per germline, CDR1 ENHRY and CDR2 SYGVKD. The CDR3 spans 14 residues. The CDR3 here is CAIRDSASNYGYTF. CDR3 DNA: TGTGCCATCAGGGACAGCGCTTCTAACTATGGCTACACCTTC.

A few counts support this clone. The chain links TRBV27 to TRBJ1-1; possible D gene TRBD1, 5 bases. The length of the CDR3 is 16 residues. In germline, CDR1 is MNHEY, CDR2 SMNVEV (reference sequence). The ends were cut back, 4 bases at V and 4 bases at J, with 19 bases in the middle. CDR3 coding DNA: TGTGCCAGCAGTTACAGCCTTGGGGGAAGGCCCACTGAAGCTTTCTTT. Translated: CASSYSLGGRPTEAFF.

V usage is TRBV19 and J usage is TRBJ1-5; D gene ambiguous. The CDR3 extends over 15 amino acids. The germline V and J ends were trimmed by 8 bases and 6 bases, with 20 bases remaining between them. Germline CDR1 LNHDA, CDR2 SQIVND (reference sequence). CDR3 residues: CASGPATSGSQPQHF. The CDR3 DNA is TGTGCCAGTGGTCCAGCGACGAGTGGTTCTCAGCCCCAGCATTTT.

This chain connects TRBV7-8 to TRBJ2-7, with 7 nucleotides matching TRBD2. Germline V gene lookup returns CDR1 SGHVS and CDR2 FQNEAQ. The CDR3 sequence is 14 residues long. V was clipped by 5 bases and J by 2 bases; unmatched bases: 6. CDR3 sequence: CASSPVGLTYEQYF. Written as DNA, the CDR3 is TGTGCCAGCAGCCCCGTGGGACTAACCTACGAGCAGTACTTC.

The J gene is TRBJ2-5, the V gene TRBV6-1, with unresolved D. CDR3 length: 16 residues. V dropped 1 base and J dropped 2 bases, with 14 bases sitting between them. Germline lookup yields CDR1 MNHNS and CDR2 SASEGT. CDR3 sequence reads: CASSEDMYQLQETQYF. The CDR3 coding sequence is TGTGCCAGCAGTGAAGATATGTACCAGCTACAAGAGACCCAGTACTTC.

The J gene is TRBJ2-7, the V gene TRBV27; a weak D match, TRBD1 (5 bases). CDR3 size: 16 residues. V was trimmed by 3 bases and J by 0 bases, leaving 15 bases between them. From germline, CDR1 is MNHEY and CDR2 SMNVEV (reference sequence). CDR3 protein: CASSLSTAITSYEQYF. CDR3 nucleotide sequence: TGTGCCAGCAGTTTGTCGACAGCAATAACCTCCTACGAGCAGTACTTC.

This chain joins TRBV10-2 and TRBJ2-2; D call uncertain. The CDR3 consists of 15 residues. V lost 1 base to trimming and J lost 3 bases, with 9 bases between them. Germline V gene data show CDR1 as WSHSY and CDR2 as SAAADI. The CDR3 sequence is CASSEFVGYTGELFF. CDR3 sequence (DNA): TGCGCCAGCAGTGAGTTCGTGGGGTACACCGGGGAGCTGTTTTTT.